These 22 T cell receptor beta chains originate from one sample sequenced in a study of T-cell memory formation after mild COVID-19. TCRdb itself ran the 5' RACE reads through MiXCR, one entry per CDR3 protein. Of around 160,000 distinct CDR3 sequences in the sample, more than 9% were seen once. Sequenced input: PBMCs or a T cell subset sorted from them (not recorded which). These receptor sequences come from a man aged 18 to 30 who had mild COVID-19 (a few samples of this study predate the infection). Cell type and time point are not known.

This clonotype has a handful of counts. V is TRBV28 and J is TRBJ2-2; possibly TRBD2 for D (5 bases). The V end lost 2 bases, the J end lost 3 bases, and 13 bases lay between the germline ends. CDR3 length: 16 residues. Germline CDR1 reads MDHEN; CDR2 reads SYDVKM. CDR3 residues: CASSLIGRTYTGELFF. The CDR3 bases are TGTGCCAGCAGTTTAATCGGCAGGACTTACACCGGGGAGCTGTTTTTT. The variable domain in full, with the rest retrieved from reference TRBV28 and TRBJ2-2, is DVKVTQSSRYLVKRTGEKVFLECVQDMDHENMFWYRQDPGLGLRLIYFSYDVKMKEKGDIPEGYSVSREKKERFSLILESASTNQTSMYLCASSLIGRTYTGELFFGEGSRLTVL.

Concerning this clonotype: This may arise from a read error, as a much more abundant clone is one base away. The gene calls are TRBV7-9 and TRBJ1-2; D ambiguous. CDR1 and CDR2 from the germline V gene are SEHNR and FQNEAQ (reference sequence). The CDR3 spans 15 residues. The CDR3 DNA sequence: TGTGCCAGCATCTTAGGCGAGGACTCCTTCTATGGCTACACCTTC. Its translation is CASILGEDSFYGYTF.

The table lists this clonotype with a few counts. The rearrangement uses TRBV7-2 and TRBJ2-1, with D perhaps matching TRBD1 or TRBD2 (5 bases each). V shed 0 bases and J shed 8 bases, with 11 bases lying between them. The germline V gene has CDR1 SGHTA and CDR2 FQGNSA. This CDR3 contains 14 residues. The CDR3 DNA reads TGTGCCAGCAGCTTAGCGTTTGGGGGTGATGAGCAGTTCTTC. It codes for CASSLAFGGDEQFF.

V is TRBV7-2 and J is TRBJ2-7, with 9 nucleotides matching TRBD1. Trimming took 8 bases from V and 1 from J; bases not matched to a gene: 6. The germline gives CDR1 SGHTA, CDR2 FQGNSA. This CDR3 comprises 14 residues. CDR3 amino acids: CASQAGTGSYEQYF. CDR3 bases: TGTGCCAGCCAAGCCGGGACAGGGTCCTACGAGCAGTACTTC.

The table lists this clonotype with a few counts. The chain is built from TRBV4-1 and TRBJ1-1; no reliable D call. Deletions cut 0 bases from V and 3 bases from J, with 11 bases between. The germline V gene has CDR1 MGHRA and CDR2 YSYEKL. The CDR3 runs 15 residues. CDR3 sequence (DNA): TGCGCCAGCAGCCAAGAGAGGGCCCGGGACACTGAAGCTTTCTTT. This translates into CASSQERARDTEAFF.

This clonotype has only one observation. This chain links TRBV7-2 with TRBJ2-5; D is ambiguous. The CDR3 is made up of 14 amino acids. V lost 5 bases, J lost 1 base, and 11 bases lay in between. The germline CDR1 and CDR2 sequences are SGHTA and FQGNSA. This CDR3 is CASSVRNIQETQYF. As DNA, the CDR3 is TGTGCCAGCAGCGTACGGAATATCCAAGAGACCCAGTACTTC.

The J gene is TRBJ1-1, the V gene TRBV2; D is unresolved. Germline V gene sequence: CDR1 SNHLY, CDR2 FYNNEI. The V and J ends lost 3 bases and 1 base respectively, with 9 bases between them. This CDR3 has 14 residues. The CDR3 spells CASSDLTQNTEAFF. CDR3 nucleotides: TGTGCCAGCAGTGACCTAACACAGAACACTGAAGCTTTCTTT.

This chain connects TRBV10-3 to TRBJ2-7; D perhaps matches TRBD1 (5 bases). This CDR3 comprises 14 residues. Germline V lookup: CDR1 ENHRY, CDR2 SYGVKD. The V end was cut by 4 bases, the J end by 0 bases, with 10 bases between. In DNA form, the CDR3 reads TGTGCCATCAGTGTAGGGGCCCTCTCCTACGAGCAGTACTTC. Translated, it gives CAISVGALSYEQYF.

This clonotype was counted a few times. This chain links TRBV20-1 with TRBJ2-3; D gene uncertain. V shed 0 bases and J shed 1 base, with 5 bases lying between them. CDR1 DFQATT and CDR2 SNEGSKA come from the germline V gene (reference sequence). The CDR3 runs to 13 residues. The CDR3 coding sequence is TGCAGTGCTAGAGATACGGGCACAGATACGCAGTATTTT. Translated, it gives CSARDTGTDTQYF.

The CDR3 loop reads CASSPQGPSYEQYF. The CDR3 DNA reads TGTGCCAGCAGTCCACAGGGACCCTCCTACGAGCAGTACTTC. V usage is TRBV6-5 and J usage is TRBJ2-7; D is perhaps TRBD1 (6 bases). Germline CDR1 and CDR2: MNHEY and SVGAGI. The germline V and J ends were trimmed by 5 bases and 0 bases, with 11 bases remaining between them. The CDR3 extends over 14 amino acids.

This chain's CDR3 is CASSLGPEYNEQFF. Here the CDR3 DNA reads TGTGCCAGCAGCTTAGGTCCCGAATACAATGAGCAGTTCTTC. The chain is built from TRBV7-2 and TRBJ2-1; D gene uncertain. This CDR3 is built from 14 residues. Trimming stripped 1 base from V and 4 bases from J, with 8 bases between. The germline gives CDR1 SGHTA, CDR2 FQGNSA. The full variable domain, rest sourced from reference TRBV7-2 and TRBJ2-1, is GAGVSQSPSNKVTEKGKDVELRCDPISGHTALYWYRQSLGQGLEFLIYFQGNSAPDKSGLPSDRFSAERTGGSVSTLTIQRTQQEDSAVYLCASSLGPEYNEQFFGPGTRLTVL.

The table lists this clonotype with a few counts. This chain uses TRBV5-1 with TRBJ2-7; no clear D. Germline-derived CDR1 and CDR2 are SGHRS and YFSETQ. The CDR3 extends over 15 amino acids. Trimming stripped 0 bases from V and 2 bases from J, with 12 bases between. The chain's CDR3 is CASSLGFHGTYEQYF. CDR3 coding DNA: TGCGCCAGCAGCTTGGGGTTTCATGGTACCTACGAGCAGTACTTC.

This clonotype occurred a few times. CDR3 protein: CASSSLTVANSPLHF. The DNA for the CDR3 is TGTGCCAGCAGCTCCTTGACAGTCGCTAATTCACCCCTCCACTTT. The chain recombines TRBV5-4 with TRBJ1-6; tentative D call: TRBD1 (5 bases). This CDR3 is 15 amino acids long. Germline CDR1 SGHNT, CDR2 YYREEE (reference sequence). V was trimmed by 3 bases and J by 6 bases, leaving 13 bases between them.

V gene TRBV3-1 combines with J gene TRBJ2-2; the D is unclear. CDR3 length: 13 amino acids. Germline V gene sequence: CDR1 LGHDT, CDR2 YNNKEL (reference sequence). Trimming removed 4 bases at V and 6 bases at J, with 9 bases between. CDR3 nucleotides: TGTGCCAGCAGCCGGTTGTCGGCCGGGGAGCTGTTTTTT. Protein product: CASSRLSAGELFF.

Ten or more counts support this clonotype. The chain recombines TRBV20-1 with TRBJ1-2; D might be TRBD1 (6 bases). This CDR3 is 13 amino acids long. The V and J ends lost 3 bases and 4 bases respectively, with 12 bases between them. Germline CDR1 reads DFQATT; CDR2 reads SNEGSKA (reference sequence). DNA for the CDR3: TGCAGTGCTAGCCCCGACAGGTCCTATGGCTACACCTTC. This gives the protein CSASPDRSYGYTF.

V usage is TRBV5-1 and J usage is TRBJ1-4; the D gene is possibly TRBD1 (5 bases). The ends were cut back, 4 bases at V and 8 bases at J, with 15 bases in the middle. The germline CDR1 and CDR2 sequences are SGHRS and YFSETQ. The CDR3 has 14 amino acids. In DNA form, the CDR3 reads TGCGCCAGCAGCCCGGCCGGGTGGGGCGAAAAACTGTTTTTT. Translation gives CASSPAGWGEKLFF. The full variable domain, with the rest looked up from reference TRBV5-1 and TRBJ1-4, is KAGVTQTPRYLIKTRGQQVTLSCSPISGHRSVSWYQQTPGQGLQFLFEYFSETQRNKGNFPGRFSGRQFSNSRSEMNVSTLELGDSALYLCASSPAGWGEKLFFGSGTQLSVL.

This clonotype was picked up many times. The V call is TRBV2, the J call TRBJ2-7; D uncertain. CDR3 length: 11 residues. The V gene lost 11 bases and the J gene lost 1 base, with 9 bases spanning the gap. CDR1 and CDR2 (germline): SNHLY, FYNNEI. As DNA, the CDR3 is TGTGCCGGCCAGAGTTCCTACGAGCAGTACTTC. It translates to CAGQSSYEQYF.

Many counts were recorded for this clonotype. The chain links TRBV4-1 to TRBJ2-3; no definite D call. CDR3 length equals 13 residues. CDR1 MGHRA and CDR2 YSYEKL come from the germline V gene. V dropped 0 bases and J dropped 0 bases, with 1 base sitting between them. This CDR3 is CASSQDSTDTQYF. The CDR3 bases are TGCGCCAGCAGCCAAGACAGCACAGATACGCAGTATTTT.

As regards this clonotype: One base away lies a much larger clone, so this may be a sequencing read error. The V gene is TRBV12-3 or TRBV12-4, the J gene TRBJ1-5; D unresolved. The CDR3 extends over 13 amino acids. V lost 5 bases and J lost 4, with 9 bases in between. CDR3 loop: CASSPQWNQPQHF. The CDR3 DNA reads as TGTGCCAGCAGTCCACAGTGGAATCAGCCCCAGCATTTT.

Ten or more counts support this clonotype. The chain couples TRBV4-1 to TRBJ1-4; perhaps TRBD1 as D (5 bases). The CDR3 loop spans 17 amino acids. Trimming shortened V by 4 bases and J by 4 bases, and 19 bases separated the two germline ends. Looked up from germline, CDR1 is MGHRA and CDR2 is YSYEKL. The CDR3 protein is CASSPNGGRAFNEKLFF. CDR3 sequence (DNA): TGCGCCAGCAGCCCGAACGGAGGCAGGGCCTTTAATGAAAAACTGTTTTTT.

This clonotype has a handful of counts. J is TRBJ2-3 and V is TRBV6-2 or TRBV6-3; perhaps TRBD2 as D (6 bases). Germline values: CDR1 MNHEY, CDR2 SVGEGT. V shed 2 bases and J shed 6 bases, with 24 bases lying between them. CDR3 length: 18 residues. The DNA for the CDR3 is TGTGCCAGCAGTTACCCAACCACGGGGGTCGGGACTGTGGATACGCAGTATTTT. Residues: CASSYPTTGVGTVDTQYF.

This clonotype was counted a few times. This chain connects TRBV30 to TRBJ1-1; D gene uncertain. The V end was cut by 5 bases, the J end by 0 bases, with 10 bases between. In germline, CDR1 is GTSNPN, CDR2 SVGIG (reference sequence). The CDR3 extends over 13 amino acids. In DNA, the CDR3 is TGTGCCTGGGCCAAGGGCATGAACACTGAAGCTTTCTTT. Its translation is CAWAKGMNTEAFF.